This TCR beta chain was captured in a study of blood T cells in healthy people across ages. With a J-beta primer mix and a sample-barcoded 5' primer, a second PCR ran about 7 to 12 cycles. One entry per CDR3 protein results from TCRdb running MiXCR on the 5' RACE reads. The sample records 1.2 million to 1.5 million distinct CDR3 sequences, 42% being singletons. Germline V gives CDR1 MDHEN, CDR2 SYDVKM. After removal of 5 bases from V and 4 bases from J, the junction contained 14 bases not matched to a gene. This CDR3 comprises 17 residues. This clonotype was obtained from a woman aged 18 to 35 in good health. The chain recombines TRBV28 with TRBJ2-3; 8 bases fit TRBD2. Material for sequencing was blood. CDR3 region: CASSPREGPVGADTQYF. CDR3 DNA sequence: TGTGCCAGCAGTCCTCGGGAGGGGCCAGTCGGGGCAGATACGCAGTATTTT.